This is a list of T cell receptor beta chains from one sample in a study of cytomegalovirus exposure and HLA in healthy donors. Measured with immunoSEQ multiplex PCR; TCRdb has only the in-frame clones, and not every one. Across more than 100,000 clones, the top ten clones capture about 3% of the sample. Sequenced input: PBMCs. These receptors were obtained from a man aged 35 to 55 in good health and CMV-seronegative. Each CDR3 is given with its conserved first and last residue.

v_call,j_call,cdr3_aa
TRBV10-2,TRBJ2-1,CASSQPGQGVGQFF
TRBV10-3,TRBJ1-5,CAIHMRKGAVASRGNQPQHF
TRBV9,TRBJ2-1,CASSATTSGRAVNEQFF
TRBV28,TRBJ1-1,CVTQQWQGLTEAFF
TRBV11-2,TRBJ2-1,CASSLDVSVNEQFF
TRBV5-4,TRBJ2-5,CASSSAGRERRTQYF
TRBV7-9,TRBJ2-5,CASSPYRQGTAETQYF
TRBV9,TRBJ2-1,CASSEGTGLAGYNEQFF
TRBV5-4,TRBJ2-3,CASSPDRKGDTQYF
TRBV6-5,TRBJ2-5,CASSNDAGRETQYF